The rows below give T cell receptor beta chains drawn from one sample of a study of cytomegalovirus exposure and HLA in healthy donors. Generated by immunoSEQ multiplex PCR, the TCRdb table keeps only in-frame clones and is missing some. The data hold around 98,000 clones, with 79% observed a single time. The sample was PBMCs. The receptors stem from a woman aged 40 to 49 in good health and CMV-seronegative. Each CDR3 is given with its conserved first and last residue. D genes are given only for firm matches. The size of a clone is reported for some rows only, either as once, few or many, or as a class for expanded clones.

size	D	J	V	DNA	CDR3
-	-	TRBJ1-2	TRBV19	TGTGCCAGTAGAGGGGAGGAATTCATCGATGGCTACACCTTC	CASRGEEFIDGYTF
-	-	TRBJ2-7	TRBV7-9	TGTGCCAGCAGCCCCAGGGGGGCGTCCTACGAGCAGTACTTC	CASSPRGASYEQYF
few	TRBD1	TRBJ1-2	TRBV15	TGTGCCACCAGCAGAGGGGGCGGACAGGGGTTTGGCTACACCTTC	CATSRGGGQGFGYTF
-	-	TRBJ2-5	TRBV6-5	TGTGCCAGCAGTTTACGGCGGGGAGAGACCCAGTACTTC	CASSLRRGETQYF
few	-	TRBJ2-7	TRBV27	TGTGCCAGCAGTTTTGTTCTAGCCCGCTCCTACGAGCAGTACTTC	CASSFVLARSYEQYF
-	-	TRBJ1-5	TRBV19	TGTGCCAGTAGTATAGGGCGGATCAATCAGCCCCAGCATTTT	CASSIGRINQPQHF
few	TRBD1	TRBJ2-7	TRBV7-7	TGTGCCAGCAGCTTCGACAGGGACTACGAGCAGTACTTC	CASSFDRDYEQYF
few	TRBD1	TRBJ1-4	TRBV2	TGTGCCAGCACCGGGACAGACAATGAAAAACTGTTTTTT	CASTGTDNEKLFF
-	TRBD1	TRBJ1-6	TRBV27	TGTGCCAGCAGTTTACTGTACAGGGGGAAAGCGGGCTCACCCCTCCACTTT	CASSLLYRGKAGSPLHF
-	-	TRBJ2-3	TRBV18	TGTGCCAGCTCACCTCGCGGGGCAGATACGCAGTATTTT	CASSPRGADTQYF
-	-	TRBJ1-5	TRBV7-6	TGTGCCAGCGGGTCGGGGAGGTATCAGCCCCAGCATTTT	CASGSGRYQPQHF
-	-	TRBJ1-5	TRBV6-1	TGTGCCAGCAGTCCCCGGAGCAGCAATCAGCCCCAGCATTTT	CASSPRSSNQPQHF
-	-	TRBJ1-2	TRBV30	TGTGCCTGGAACGCGGGGGGAGCCTATGGCTACCCCTTC	CAWNAGGAYGYPF
-	TRBD2	TRBJ2-3	TRBV4-2	TGTGCCAGCAGCCAAGATTTGGCTAGCGGGGGGGATACGCAGTATTTT	CASSQDLASGGDTQYF
-	-	TRBJ1-1	TRBV7-2	TGTGCCAGCAGCTCGGACTTCGCGAGGGCTGAAGCTTTCTTT	CASSSDFARAEAFF
few	-	TRBJ1-1	TRBV6-5	TGTGCCAGCACTCCCGCGGGGGCCGTGAACACTGAAGCTTTCTTT	CASTPAGAVNTEAFF
-	TRBD2	TRBJ2-5	TRBV25-1	TGTGCCAGCAGCCGGAGGTCGGGGAGGGGTGGGGAGACCCAGTACTTC	CASSRRSGRGGETQYF
once	-	TRBJ1-2	TRBV27	TGTGCCAGCAGTTTTGTTGGTCCGCGGGTTAACTATGGCTACACCTTC	CASSFVGPRVNYGYTF
once	TRBD2	TRBJ2-4	TRBV6-1	TGTGCCAGCAGTGAAGAGGGGGGGGGACTAGCGGGGTCCCGAGGCTTC	CASSEEGGGLAGSRGF
-	TRBD1	TRBJ1-4	TRBV5-1	TGCGCCAGCAGCCAACCGGGACAGAATAATGAAAAACTGTTTTTT	CASSQPGQNNEKLFF
-	-	TRBJ1-6	TRBV6-5	TGTGCCAGCAGTTACGAGGGGGAGCTTAGAGCCCTCCACTTT	CASSYEGELRALHF
-	-	TRBJ2-1	TRBV6-5	TGTGCCAGCAGTTACACCAGACAGACCACCTACAATGAGCAGTTCTTC	CASSYTRQTTYNEQFF
-	TRBD1	TRBJ2-3	TRBV15	TGTGCCACCAGCGAGGGGTACGGGACAGGTCAGCATTTGGGCACAGATACGCAGTATTTT	CATSEGYGTGQHLGTDTQYF
-	TRBD1	TRBJ2-5	TRBV6-1	TGTGCCAGCAGTCGGGACAGCCAAGAGACCCAGTACTTC	CASSRDSQETQYF
-	-	TRBJ1-1	TRBV5-1	TGCGCCAGCAGCTTGGTTACGGGGATGAACACTGAAGCTTTCTTT	CASSLVTGMNTEAFF
medium-sized	-	TRBJ1-1	TRBV6-4	TGTGCCAGCAGTGCCACAGCGAACACTGAAGCTTTCTTT	CASSATANTEAFF
-	-	TRBJ2-7	TRBV12-2	TGTGCAAGTCGCTCCACCGGGACTAGGCCCCCCGAGCAGTACTTC	CASRSTGTRPPEQYF
-	-	TRBJ1-1	TRBV7-2	TGTGCCAGCACAGCAACTGGGGGGGCGGGTAACACTGAAGCTTTCTTT	CASTATGGAGNTEAFF
-	-	TRBJ1-2	TRBV5-1	TGCGCCAGCAGCTTTGACAGCGACTCTGGCTACACCTTC	CASSFDSDSGYTF
-	-	TRBJ2-5	TRBV7-9	TGTTCCAGCAGCTTAGGAGGCCTCAACCAAGAGACCCAGTACTTC	CSSSLGGLNQETQYF
-	TRBD1	TRBJ2-2	TRBV2	TGTGCCAGCAGTGAGCGTGAGACAGGGAAAACCGGGGAGCTGTTTTTT	CASSERETGKTGELFF
-	-	TRBJ1-5	TRBV30	TGTGCCTGGAAACTCGCCGGGACAAATGAACAGCCCCAGCATTTT	CAWKLAGTNEQPQHF
-	-	TRBJ2-7	TRBV6-1	TGTGCCAGCGGGGGGGCGATCTACGAGCAGTACTTC	CASGGAIYEQYF
once	-	TRBJ2-7	TRBV15	TGTGCCACCAGCAGAGATCCGGGGGAGTACGAGCAGTACTTC	CATSRDPGEYEQYF
-	-	TRBJ2-7	TRBV6-5	TGTGCCAGCAGTTACGGCATTTCAAGCTCCTACGAGCAGTACTTC	CASSYGISSSYEQYF
-	TRBD1	TRBJ2-7	TRBV18	TGTGCCAGCTCGTCGGGACAGGCTGCAAACTACGAGCAGTACTTC	CASSSGQAANYEQYF
-	-	TRBJ2-7	TRBV4-3	TGCGCCAGCAGCCAAGAACCAGGGCGAGTCTCCTACGAGCAGTACTTC	CASSQEPGRVSYEQYF
-	-	TRBJ1-1	TRBV19	TGTGCCAGTAGCGACCTCTGGACAGAAAACACTGAAGCTTTCTTT	CASSDLWTENTEAFF
-	TRBD1	TRBJ1-5	TRBV30	TGTGCCTGGGGTGGACAGGGAGGTCAGCCCCAGCATTTT	CAWGGQGGQPQHF
-	-	TRBJ1-2	TRBV11-1	TGTGCCAGCAGCCGGACAGCCGATAGTGGCTACACCTTC	CASSRTADSGYTF
-	-	TRBJ2-7	TRBV5-8	TGTGCCAGCAGAACGGAAGGGGGTAGCTCCTACGAGCAGTACTTC	CASRTEGGSSYEQYF
-	TRBD2	TRBJ2-7	TRBV15	TGTGCCACCAGGGGAGGCGGGGGACTTACCTACGAGCAGTACTTC	CATRGGGGLTYEQYF
-	-	TRBJ1-5	TRBV7-3	TGTGCCAGCACGCAGCCCCAGCATTTT	CASTQPQHF
-	TRBD1	TRBJ2-2	TRBV7-7	TGTGCTAGCAGCTCAGGGACAGGGCGACACACCGGGGAGCTGTTTTTT	CASSSGTGRHTGELFF
-	TRBD1	TRBJ1-5	TRBV7-9	TGTGCCAGCAGTCTCGGGACAGTTAACAATCAGCCCCAGCATTTT	CASSLGTVNNQPQHF
-	TRBD2	TRBJ2-1	TRBV30	TGTGCCTGGACGGGGGGACCTTACAATGAGCAGTTCTTC	CAWTGGPYNEQFF
-	-	TRBJ1-1	TRBV18	TGTGCCAGCTCACCGGGGGGGCGGGTGAACACTGAAGCTTTCTTT	CASSPGGRVNTEAFF
once	-	TRBJ1-1	TRBV29-1	TGCAGCGTGAGAGACAGAGAGAACACTGAAGCTTTCTTT	CSVRDRENTEAFF
few	-	TRBJ1-6	TRBV9	TGTGCCAGCAGCGCGGGGGAAAATTCACCCCTCCACTTT	CASSAGENSPLHF
-	-	TRBJ2-3	TRBV7-9	TGTGCCAGCAGCTTAGAACTAGCTCATGGAGATACGCAGTATTTT	CASSLELAHGDTQYF
many	TRBD1	TRBJ2-3	TRBV6-6	TGTGCCAGCAGTTACTCGGACAGGGGGGCCCCAGATACGCAGTATTTT	CASSYSDRGAPDTQYF
-	-	TRBJ1-1	TRBV18	TGTGCCAGCTCACCACCGGTGGTGGCAGGGAACACTGAAGCTTTCTTT	CASSPPVVAGNTEAFF
few	TRBD1	TRBJ1-1	TRBV5-4	TGTGCCAGCAGCGGGAGTGACAGGGGCAGGGAAACTGAAGCTTTCTTT	CASSGSDRGRETEAFF
-	TRBD1	TRBJ1-2	TRBV7-6	TGTGCCAGCAGCTTGGGGACAGGCGCTAAAGTTGGCTACACCTTC	CASSLGTGAKVGYTF